The rows below give T cell receptor beta chains drawn from one sample of a study of blood T cell repertoires in COVID-19. Produced via immunoSEQ multiplex PCR; TCRdb's table is partial and in-frame only. The sample shows 100,000 to 150,000 clones, roughly 69% of them seen only once. Sequences were obtained from peripheral blood. These receptors were taken from a woman between 70 and 85 years old with acute or convalescent COVID-19. Both conserved end residues are part of each CDR3. Each record gives: D gene, clone size, J gene, V gene, CDR3 protein, CDR3 DNA. A D gene is named only where the DNA matches it firmly. For some rows the clone size is stated as once, few or many, or as a class when expanded; others skip it.

D gene: TRBD1
clone size: NA
J gene: TRBJ1-2
V gene: TRBV5-5
CDR3 protein: CASSARGEWYGYTF
CDR3 DNA: TGTGCCAGCAGCGCCAGGGGGGAGTGGTATGGCTACACCTTC

D gene: TRBD1
clone size: few
J gene: TRBJ1-5
V gene: TRBV7-2
CDR3 protein: CASSLEQGGNQPQHF
CDR3 DNA: TGTGCCAGCAGCTTAGAGCAGGGGGGTAATCAGCCCCAGCATTTT

D gene: NA
clone size: NA
J gene: TRBJ2-3
V gene: TRBV27
CDR3 protein: CASSPKVGTQTDTQYF
CDR3 DNA: TGTGCCAGCAGTCCAAAAGTCGGGACACAAACAGATACGCAGTATTTT

D gene: NA
clone size: NA
J gene: TRBJ2-7
V gene: TRBV27
CDR3 protein: CASSLSGALSYEQYF
CDR3 DNA: TGTGCCAGCAGTTTATCCGGAGCTTTGTCCTACGAGCAGTACTTC

D gene: NA
clone size: NA
J gene: TRBJ2-2
V gene: TRBV7-2
CDR3 protein: CASRYRLGSSTGELFF
CDR3 DNA: TGTGCCAGCAGATACCGATTGGGCAGCTCCACCGGGGAGCTGTTTTTT

D gene: NA
clone size: NA
J gene: TRBJ1-1
V gene: TRBV3-1/TRBV3-2
CDR3 protein: CASSQDPPGNTEAFF
CDR3 DNA: TGTGCCAGCAGCCAAGACCCTCCAGGGAACACTGAAGCTTTCTTT

D gene: NA
clone size: few
J gene: TRBJ2-1
V gene: TRBV14
CDR3 protein: CASSLYNEQFF
CDR3 DNA: TGTGCCAGCTCTTTGTACAATGAGCAGTTCTTC

D gene: NA
clone size: NA
J gene: TRBJ1-1
V gene: TRBV10-3
CDR3 protein: CATVHRLNTEAFF
CDR3 DNA: TGTGCCACCGTACACCGCCTTAACACTGAAGCTTTCTTT

D gene: TRBD1
clone size: many
J gene: TRBJ1-1
V gene: TRBV3-1/TRBV3-2
CDR3 protein: CASSRIRGLNTEAFF
CDR3 DNA: TGTGCCAGCAGCCGCATCAGGGGGCTCAACACTGAAGCTTTCTTT

D gene: TRBD2
clone size: NA
J gene: TRBJ2-7
V gene: TRBV10-1
CDR3 protein: CASSEHLAGVGEQYF
CDR3 DNA: TGCGCCAGCAGTGAGCACCTAGCGGGAGTTGGTGAGCAGTACTTC

D gene: TRBD1
clone size: NA
J gene: TRBJ1-1
V gene: TRBV10-3
CDR3 protein: CAISDKRTGWGTEAFF
CDR3 DNA: TGTGCCATCAGCGATAAAAGGACAGGATGGGGGACTGAAGCTTTCTTT

D gene: NA
clone size: NA
J gene: TRBJ1-6
V gene: TRBV5-5
CDR3 protein: CASSLLEGGNSPLHF
CDR3 DNA: TGTGCCAGCAGCCTTTTGGAGGGAGGGAATTCACCCCTCCACTTT

D gene: NA
clone size: NA
J gene: TRBJ1-2
V gene: TRBV5-1
CDR3 protein: CASSLVGAGNYGYTF
CDR3 DNA: TGCGCCAGCAGCTTGGTTGGGGCAGGGAACTATGGCTACACCTTC

D gene: NA
clone size: NA
J gene: TRBJ1-4
V gene: TRBV4-3
CDR3 protein: CASSQVPGVGEKLFF
CDR3 DNA: TGCGCCAGCAGCCAAGTCCCAGGGGTTGGAGAAAAACTGTTTTTT

D gene: NA
clone size: NA
J gene: TRBJ1-5
V gene: TRBV27
CDR3 protein: CASTSPFGGHQPQHF
CDR3 DNA: TGTGCCAGCACTTCCCCGTTCGGGGGGCACCAGCCCCAGCATTTT

D gene: TRBD2
clone size: NA
J gene: TRBJ2-1
V gene: TRBV27
CDR3 protein: CASSPGLAGNNEQFF
CDR3 DNA: TGTGCCAGCAGTCCAGGACTAGCGGGGAACAATGAGCAGTTCTTC

D gene: NA
clone size: NA
J gene: TRBJ1-2
V gene: TRBV6-5
CDR3 protein: CATNRDYGYTF
CDR3 DNA: TGTGCCACCAACCGGGACTATGGCTACACCTTC

D gene: NA
clone size: NA
J gene: TRBJ2-7
V gene: TRBV9
CDR3 protein: CASSPTPGTVPYEQYF
CDR3 DNA: TGTGCCAGCAGCCCTACCCCAGGTACGGTACCCTACGAGCAGTACTTC

D gene: NA
clone size: NA
J gene: TRBJ1-1
V gene: TRBV18
CDR3 protein: CASYREMNTEAFF
CDR3 DNA: TGTGCCAGTTACAGGGAAATGAACACTGAAGCTTTCTTT

D gene: TRBD1
clone size: few
J gene: TRBJ1-1
V gene: TRBV18
CDR3 protein: CASSPGQAVWTEAFF
CDR3 DNA: TGTGCCAGCTCACCCGGACAGGCGGTGTGGACTGAAGCTTTCTTT

D gene: TRBD2
clone size: NA
J gene: TRBJ2-1
V gene: TRBV3-1/TRBV3-2
CDR3 protein: CASSQELAGGPKYNEQFF
CDR3 DNA: TGTGCCAGCAGCCAAGAACTAGCGGGAGGGCCGAAGTACAATGAGCAGTTCTTC

D gene: NA
clone size: NA
J gene: TRBJ1-1
V gene: TRBV10-3
CDR3 protein: CAISESGGEAFF
CDR3 DNA: TGTGCCATCAGTGAGTCAGGGGGAGAAGCTTTCTTT

D gene: NA
clone size: NA
J gene: TRBJ1-2
V gene: TRBV5-4
CDR3 protein: CASSLVGGEGYTF
CDR3 DNA: TGTGCCAGCAGCTTGGTTGGGGGGGAAGGCTACACCTTC

D gene: NA
clone size: once
J gene: TRBJ2-7
V gene: TRBV7-2
CDR3 protein: CASSLTDGRIYEQYF
CDR3 DNA: TGTGCCAGCAGCTTGACAGACGGTAGGATCTACGAGCAGTACTTC

D gene: NA
clone size: NA
J gene: TRBJ1-2
V gene: TRBV7-9
CDR3 protein: CASSSTGKGDYGYTF
CDR3 DNA: TGTGCCAGCAGCTCGACCGGCAAGGGGGACTATGGCTACACCTTC

D gene: NA
clone size: NA
J gene: TRBJ2-7
V gene: TRBV14
CDR3 protein: CASSQFRGGEQYF
CDR3 DNA: TGTGCCAGCAGTCAATTCAGGGGTGGGGAGCAGTACTTC

D gene: NA
clone size: NA
J gene: TRBJ1-5
V gene: TRBV7-8
CDR3 protein: CASSFGLLNQPQHF
CDR3 DNA: TGTGCCAGCAGCTTCGGACTTCTCAATCAGCCCCAGCATTTT

D gene: TRBD1
clone size: NA
J gene: TRBJ2-7
V gene: TRBV5-1
CDR3 protein: CASSPGQGLDSHEQYF
CDR3 DNA: TGCGCCAGCAGCCCCGGACAGGGGCTGGATTCCCACGAGCAGTACTTC

D gene: TRBD2
clone size: few
J gene: TRBJ2-2
V gene: TRBV10-3
CDR3 protein: CAIRGEAGVTGELFF
CDR3 DNA: TGTGCCATCCGGGGCGAAGCGGGAGTCACCGGGGAGCTGTTTTTT

D gene: NA
clone size: NA
J gene: TRBJ1-6
V gene: TRBV5-1
CDR3 protein: CASSLREGNSPLHF
CDR3 DNA: TGCGCCAGCAGCTTGCGGGAGGGGAATTCACCCCTCCACTTT

D gene: TRBD1
clone size: NA
J gene: TRBJ1-3
V gene: TRBV9
CDR3 protein: CASSSPGGQSGNTIYF
CDR3 DNA: TGTGCCAGCAGCTCCCCAGGGGGGCAGTCTGGAAACACCATATATTTT

D gene: TRBD1
clone size: NA
J gene: TRBJ1-1
V gene: TRBV3-1/TRBV3-2
CDR3 protein: CASSQQGAVAEAFF
CDR3 DNA: TGTGCCAGCAGCCAACAGGGGGCGGTTGCTGAAGCTTTCTTT

D gene: TRBD1
clone size: NA
J gene: TRBJ1-2
V gene: TRBV7-9
CDR3 protein: CASSRRTDRAHYGYTF
CDR3 DNA: TGTGCCAGCAGCCGTCGGACGGACAGGGCCCATTATGGCTACACCTTC

D gene: NA
clone size: NA
J gene: TRBJ2-4
V gene: TRBV6-2/TRBV6-3
CDR3 protein: CASSQDTTGIQYF
CDR3 DNA: TGTGCCAGCAGTCAAGACACAACGGGGATTCAGTACTTC

D gene: NA
clone size: NA
J gene: TRBJ2-7
V gene: TRBV7-6
CDR3 protein: CASSLGRGEGYEQYF
CDR3 DNA: TGTGCCAGCAGCTTAGGGAGGGGAGAAGGCTACGAGCAGTACTTC

D gene: TRBD1
clone size: few
J gene: TRBJ2-7
V gene: TRBV4-2
CDR3 protein: CASSQATRQGAYEQYF
CDR3 DNA: TGTGCCAGCAGCCAAGCGACCCGACAGGGGGCGTACGAGCAGTACTTC

D gene: TRBD1
clone size: NA
J gene: TRBJ1-5
V gene: TRBV5-1
CDR3 protein: CASSLGGQGTDQPQHF
CDR3 DNA: TGCGCCAGCAGCTTGGGCGGACAGGGCACAGATCAGCCCCAGCATTTT

D gene: TRBD1
clone size: NA
J gene: TRBJ2-5
V gene: TRBV5-6
CDR3 protein: CASSGGTGGQETQYF
CDR3 DNA: TGTGCCAGCAGCGGTGGGACAGGGGGTCAAGAGACCCAGTACTTC

D gene: TRBD1
clone size: NA
J gene: TRBJ1-4
V gene: TRBV3-1/TRBV3-2
CDR3 protein: CASRDRSGQGRGKLFF
CDR3 DNA: TGTGCCAGCAGGGACAGATCGGGACAGGGGAGAGGAAAACTGTTTTTT

D gene: NA
clone size: NA
J gene: TRBJ1-1
V gene: TRBV4-2
CDR3 protein: CASSQVGPRNTEAFF
CDR3 DNA: TGTGCCAGCAGCCAAGTCGGTCCACGGAACACTGAAGCTTTCTTT

D gene: NA
clone size: once
J gene: TRBJ2-5
V gene: TRBV14
CDR3 protein: CASSQGPLPQYF
CDR3 DNA: TGTGCCAGCAGCCAAGGTCCCCTTCCCCAGTACTTC

D gene: NA
clone size: many
J gene: TRBJ1-1
V gene: TRBV2
CDR3 protein: CASSGRENTEAFF
CDR3 DNA: TGTGCCAGCAGTGGGAGGGAGAACACTGAAGCTTTCTTT

D gene: NA
clone size: NA
J gene: TRBJ2-5
V gene: TRBV7-8
CDR3 protein: CASSLEGTGSGTQYF
CDR3 DNA: TGTGCCAGCAGCTTAGAAGGAACAGGTTCGGGGACCCAGTACTTC

D gene: NA
clone size: NA
J gene: TRBJ2-7
V gene: TRBV5-4
CDR3 protein: CASSLEGGGYEQYF
CDR3 DNA: TGTGCCAGCAGCTTGGAGGGGGGGGGCTACGAGCAGTACTTC

D gene: TRBD1
clone size: NA
J gene: TRBJ2-3
V gene: TRBV7-3
CDR3 protein: CASSTGVTDTQYF
CDR3 DNA: TGTGCCAGCAGTACAGGGGTAACAGATACGCAGTATTTT